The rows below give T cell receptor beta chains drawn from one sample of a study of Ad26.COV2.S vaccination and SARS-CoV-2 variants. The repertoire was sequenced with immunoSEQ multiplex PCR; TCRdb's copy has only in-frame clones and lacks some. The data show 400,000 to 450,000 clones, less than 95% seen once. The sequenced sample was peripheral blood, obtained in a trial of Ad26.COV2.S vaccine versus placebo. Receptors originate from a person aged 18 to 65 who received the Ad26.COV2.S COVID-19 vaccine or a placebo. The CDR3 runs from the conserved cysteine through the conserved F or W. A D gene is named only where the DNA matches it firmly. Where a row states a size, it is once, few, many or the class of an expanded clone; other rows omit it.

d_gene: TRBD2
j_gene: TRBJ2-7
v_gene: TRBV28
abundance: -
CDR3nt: TGTGCCAGCAGTCCGACTAGCGTGTCCTACGAGCAGTACTTC
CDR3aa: CASSPTSVSYEQYF

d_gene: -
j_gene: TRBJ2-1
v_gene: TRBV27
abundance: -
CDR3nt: TGTGCCAGCAGTACGCGGGGAGGTGGGCAGTTCTTC
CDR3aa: CASSTRGGGQFF

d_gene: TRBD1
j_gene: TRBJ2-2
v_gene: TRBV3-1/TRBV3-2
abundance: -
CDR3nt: TGTGCCAGCAGCCAAGCTTACCAGGGGGATGGCGGGGAGCTGTTTTTT
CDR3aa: CASSQAYQGDGGELFF

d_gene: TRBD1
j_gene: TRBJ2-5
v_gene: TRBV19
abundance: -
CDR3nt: TGTGCCAGTAGTGGTCCGGGACAGCCTCCTGTAGAGACCCAGTACTTC
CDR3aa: CASSGPGQPPVETQYF

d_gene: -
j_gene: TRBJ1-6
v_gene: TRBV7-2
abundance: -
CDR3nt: TGTGCCAGCAGCCCAGGCATGGGATCGCGAGGCCACTTT
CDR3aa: CASSPGMGSRGHF

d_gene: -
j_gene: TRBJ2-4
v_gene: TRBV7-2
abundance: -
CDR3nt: TGTGCCAGCAGCTGGGCCCTCAGGGTAGAGGCCAAAAACATTCAGTACTTC
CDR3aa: CASSWALRVEAKNIQYF

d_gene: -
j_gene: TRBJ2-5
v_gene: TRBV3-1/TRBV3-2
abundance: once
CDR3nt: TGTGCCAGCAGCCCGACTGCAGGGCCCCAAGAGACCCAGTACTTC
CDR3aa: CASSPTAGPQETQYF

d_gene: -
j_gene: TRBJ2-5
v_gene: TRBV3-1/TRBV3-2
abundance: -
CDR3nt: TGTGCCAGCAGCCGGCCCGGGGCAGAGACCCAGTACTTC
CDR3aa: CASSRPGAETQYF

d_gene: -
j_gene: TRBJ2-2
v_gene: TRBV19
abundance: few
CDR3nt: TGTGCCAGTAAGGAGTTAATTGGAAAACTCACCGGGGAGCTGTTTTTT
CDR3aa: CASKELIGKLTGELFF

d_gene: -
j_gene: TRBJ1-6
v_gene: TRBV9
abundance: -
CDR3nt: TGTGCCAGCAGTCGTGGGGGGACACGGGGTAATTCACCCCTCCACTTT
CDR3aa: CASSRGGTRGNSPLHF

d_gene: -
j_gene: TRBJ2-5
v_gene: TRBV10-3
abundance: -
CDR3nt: TGTGCCATCAGTGGGGGGGGCCGGTCGGAGACCCAGTACTTC
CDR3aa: CAISGGGRSETQYF

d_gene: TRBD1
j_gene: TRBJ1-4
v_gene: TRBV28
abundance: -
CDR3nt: TGTGCCAGCAGTTTTTGGGGACAGGGGGCTAGAGAAAAACTGTTTTTT
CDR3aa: CASSFWGQGAREKLFF

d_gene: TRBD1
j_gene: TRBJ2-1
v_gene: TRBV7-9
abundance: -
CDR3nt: TGTGCCAGCAGCTTAGGAACCGGGACAGGGGGCCGCCGTGAGCAGTTCTTC
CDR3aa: CASSLGTGTGGRREQFF

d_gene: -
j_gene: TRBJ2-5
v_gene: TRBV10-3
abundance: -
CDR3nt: TGTGCCATCAGGCTAGACTTACAAGAGACCCAGTACTTC
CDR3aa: CAIRLDLQETQYF

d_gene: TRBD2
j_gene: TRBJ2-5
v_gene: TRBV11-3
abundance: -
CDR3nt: TGTGCCAGCAGCCCGGGACTAGCGGGAGTGCGAAAACCGGGAGAGACCCAGTACTTC
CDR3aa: CASSPGLAGVRKPGETQYF

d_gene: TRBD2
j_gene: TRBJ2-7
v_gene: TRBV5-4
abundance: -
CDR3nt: TGTGCCAGCAGCTCGGGACTAGCGGGAGGGTCCTCCTACGAGCAGTACTTC
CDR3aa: CASSSGLAGGSSYEQYF

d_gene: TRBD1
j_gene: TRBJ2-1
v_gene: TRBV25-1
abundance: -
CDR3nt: TGTGCCAGCAGTGAAGGGACAGGGGGCTACAATGAGCAGTTCTTC
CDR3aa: CASSEGTGGYNEQFF

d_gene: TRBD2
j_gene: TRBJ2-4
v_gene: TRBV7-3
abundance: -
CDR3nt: TGTGCCAGCAGTTTTAGCGGGAGGTGGTCCAAAAACATTCAGTACTTC
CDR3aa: CASSFSGRWSKNIQYF

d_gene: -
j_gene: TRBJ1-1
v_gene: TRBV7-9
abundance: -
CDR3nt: TGTGCCAGCAGCTTAGACGGGGCCCAAAACACTGAAGCTTTCTTT
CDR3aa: CASSLDGAQNTEAFF

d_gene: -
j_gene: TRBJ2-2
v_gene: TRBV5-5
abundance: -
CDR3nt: TGTGCCAGCAGCCCCTTACTGGGACTTCCTCGGGCGGAGCTGTTTTTT
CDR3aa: CASSPLLGLPRAELFF

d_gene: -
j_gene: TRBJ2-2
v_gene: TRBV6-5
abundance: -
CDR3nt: TGTGCCAGCAGTTCTAAGGGTTTGTGGAACACCGGGGAGCTGTTTTTT
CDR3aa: CASSSKGLWNTGELFF

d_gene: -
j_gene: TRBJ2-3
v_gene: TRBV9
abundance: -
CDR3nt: TGTGCCAGCAGCGTAGGGGGTGGAGGGGTCTCAGATACGCAGTATTTT
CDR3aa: CASSVGGGGVSDTQYF

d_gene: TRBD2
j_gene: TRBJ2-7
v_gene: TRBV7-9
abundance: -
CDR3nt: TGTGCCAGCAGCTCGGGACTAGCGGGATTCTACGAGCAGTACTTC
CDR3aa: CASSSGLAGFYEQYF

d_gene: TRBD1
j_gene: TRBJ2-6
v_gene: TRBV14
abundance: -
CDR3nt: TGTGCCAGCAGTCCTGACAGGGAACCTGGGGCCAACGTCCTGACTTTC
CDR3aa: CASSPDREPGANVLTF

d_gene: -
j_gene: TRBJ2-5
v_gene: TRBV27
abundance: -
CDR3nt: TGTGCCAGCAAGGGGGGACAAGAGACCCAGTACTTC
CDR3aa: CASKGGQETQYF

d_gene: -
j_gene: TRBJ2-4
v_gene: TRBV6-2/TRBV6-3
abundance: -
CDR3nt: TGTGCCAGCAGTCAACTCGGCGGAAGCATTCAGTACTTC
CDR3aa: CASSQLGGSIQYF

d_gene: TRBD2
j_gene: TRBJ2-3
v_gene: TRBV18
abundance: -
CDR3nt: TGTGCCAGCTCACCAGCAGCGGGAGGCACAGATACGCAGTATTTT
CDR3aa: CASSPAAGGTDTQYF